The 31 T cell receptor beta chains below were found in one sample sequenced in a study of blood T cell repertoires in COVID-19. Method: immunoSEQ multiplex PCR; TCRdb's copy keeps in-frame clones and lacks some. The sample contains 210,000 or so clones, about four fifths of which appear only once. Material for sequencing was peripheral blood. Receptors originate from a woman aged 80 or over with COVID-19, enrolled during active disease.

The chain joins TRBV7-6 to TRBJ2-3; D possibly corresponds to TRBD1 (6 bases). The CDR3 length is 15 residues. V was shortened by 6 bases and J by 2 bases, with 15 bases between the two germline ends. In germline, CDR1 is SGHVS, CDR2 FNYEAQ. CDR3 loop: CASREDRSDTDTQYF. The CDR3 nucleotides read TGTGCCAGCAGAGAAGACAGGAGCGACACAGATACGCAGTATTTT.

This clone has just one count. The rearrangement uses TRBV2 and TRBJ1-5; a possible D gene is TRBD1 (5 bases). This CDR3 has 14 residues. Germline CDR1 reads SNHLY; CDR2 reads FYNNEI. V lost 7 bases and J 7 bases, leaving 17 bases between the germline ends. The CDR3 loop reads CASTPEARAQPQHF. The CDR3 DNA sequence: TGTGCCAGCACCCCTGAGGCCAGGGCCCAGCCCCAGCATTTT.

The chain recombines TRBV19 with TRBJ1-4; D is undetermined. This CDR3 spans 16 amino acids. Germline V gene data show CDR1 as LNHDA and CDR2 as SQIVND (reference sequence). V lost 5 bases and J 6 bases, leaving 19 bases between the germline ends. DNA for the CDR3: TGTGCCAGTAGTCCCCGGGAGCGCCGTGGTGATGAAAAACTGTTTTTT. Translation: CASSPRERRGDEKLFF.

This chain's CDR3 is CASSELQFNEKLFF. The DNA of the CDR3 is TGTGCCAGCAGTGAACTACAGTTTAATGAAAAACTGTTTTTT. This rearrangement joins TRBV2 to TRBJ1-4; no definite D call. The V end was cut by 2 bases, the J end by 4 bases, with 8 bases between. CDR1 and CDR2 from the germline V gene are SNHLY and FYNNEI. The CDR3 covers 14 residues.

V is TRBV3-1 (or the pseudogene TRBV3-2) and J is TRBJ1-2; no firm D call. Trimming pared 4 bases from V and 8 bases from J, leaving 14 bases between. The length of the CDR3 is 13 residues. CDR1 and CDR2 from the germline V gene are LGHDT and YNNKEL (reference sequence). CDR3: CASSPRGSSGYTF. The CDR3 nucleotides are TGTGCCAGCAGCCCGCGGGGAAGTTCGGGCTACACCTTC.

V gene TRBV6-6 combines with J gene TRBJ1-5; no definite D call. Germline V gene sequence: CDR1 MNHNY, CDR2 SVGAGI (reference sequence). Trimming removed 5 bases at V and 0 bases at J, with 14 bases between. The CDR3 runs to 16 residues. The CDR3 here is CASSARHSDSNQPQHF. In DNA form, the CDR3 reads TGTGCCAGCAGTGCCCGACATAGCGATAGCAATCAGCCCCAGCATTTT.

This chain joins TRBV6-6 and TRBJ1-2; D possibly corresponds to TRBD1 (5 bases). Trimming took off 0 bases at V and 2 bases at J, with 7 bases between the two ends. There are 14 residues in the CDR3. The germline V gene encodes CDR1 MNHNY and CDR2 SVGAGI (reference sequence). The CDR3 spells CASSYSTENYGYTF. The CDR3 nucleotides read TGTGCCAGCAGTTACTCGACAGAAAACTATGGCTACACCTTC.

The chain recombines TRBV25-1 with TRBJ1-5; D may be TRBD1 (5 bases). Germline lookup yields CDR1 MGHDK and CDR2 SYGVNS. The CDR3 has 14 amino acids. V lost 3 bases, J lost 6 bases, and 12 bases lay in between. The CDR3 region is CASSEGGRGQPQHF. DNA for the CDR3: TGTGCCAGCAGTGAGGGAGGGAGGGGTCAGCCCCAGCATTTT.

The V call is TRBV3-1 (or the pseudogene TRBV3-2), the J call TRBJ2-5; D may be TRBD1 (6 bases). This CDR3 is built from 12 residues. The germline V gene encodes CDR1 LGHDT and CDR2 YNNKEL (reference sequence). Trimming cost V 7 bases and J 9 bases, with 15 bases left between them. CDR3 sequence reads: CASTQGRLPQYF. For the CDR3, the DNA is TGTGCCAGCACCCAGGGGCGTTTGCCCCAGTACTTC.

The chain combines TRBV4-1 with TRBJ2-1; 12 bases line up with TRBD2. CDR1 and CDR2 from the germline V gene are MGHRA and YSYEKL. V shed 2 bases, J shed 4 bases, and the junction held 3 bases outside the gene matches. This CDR3 comprises 16 residues. CDR3 sequence reads: CASSQPTSGRYNEQFF. The CDR3 nucleotides are TGCGCCAGCAGCCAACCAACTAGCGGGAGGTACAATGAGCAGTTCTTC.

V is TRBV7-9 and J is TRBJ1-1, with 7 bases identical to TRBD1. The V gene end was trimmed by 3 bases and the J gene end by 0 bases; junction bases not matched to a gene: 4. From germline, CDR1 is SEHNR and CDR2 FQNEAQ (reference sequence). The CDR3 loop spans 15 amino acids. The CDR3 bases are TGTGCCAGCAGCTTCGGCAGGGGGATGAACACTGAAGCTTTCTTT. Translating it yields CASSFGRGMNTEAFF.

V is TRBV28 and J is TRBJ2-1; 8 bases map to TRBD2. This CDR3 spans 15 amino acids. Germline assignment: CDR1 MDHEN and CDR2 SYDVKM. After removal of 8 bases from V and 0 bases from J, the junction contained 6 bases not matched to a gene. The CDR3 nucleotides are TGTGCCAGCCGCCCGGGAGGGAACTCCTACAATGAGCAGTTCTTC. Amino acid sequence: CASRPGGNSYNEQFF.

This clone was seen once. The V gene is TRBV27, the J gene TRBJ1-1; TRBD1 matches 8 bases. Looked up from germline, CDR1 is MNHEY and CDR2 is SMNVEV (reference sequence). V shed 2 bases and J 5 bases; nucleotides not matched to a gene: 1. The CDR3 totals 13 residues. CDR3 DNA sequence: TGTGCCAGCAGTTTAACAGGGGGTACTGAAGCTTTCTTT. This sequence encodes CASSLTGGTEAFF.

The chain has TRBV9 and TRBJ2-7; TRBD2 matches 8 bases. Per the germline V gene, CDR1 is SGDLS and CDR2 is YYNGEE. CDR3 length equals 15 residues. The V and J ends lost 0 bases and 6 bases, in that order; junction bases with no gene match: 8. This CDR3 reads CASSVDYSGTGEQYF. CDR3 bases: TGTGCCAGCAGCGTAGATTATAGCGGGACGGGCGAGCAGTACTTC.

The DNA for the CDR3 is TGTGCCAGCAGCCAAGGGACAGATGGGAACACTGAAGCTTTCTTT. Its translation: CASSQGTDGNTEAFF. The chain carries TRBV4-2 and TRBJ1-1; tentatively, D is TRBD1 (6 bases). The germline CDR1 and CDR2 sequences are LGHNA and YNFKEQ. Trimming stripped 1 base from V and 1 base from J, with 10 bases between. This CDR3 is built from 15 residues.

The rearrangement joins TRBV19 to TRBJ1-2, with 7 bases that match TRBD1. In germline, CDR1 is LNHDA, CDR2 SQIVND (reference sequence). The CDR3 loop spans 13 amino acids. Trimming took 6 bases from V and 8 from J; bases not matched to a gene: 9. CDR3 protein: CASSLTGKEGYTF. In DNA, the CDR3 is TGTGCCAGTAGCCTGACAGGGAAGGAAGGCTACACCTTC. The whole variable domain, filled in from reference TRBV19 and TRBJ1-2, reads DGGITQSPKYLFRKEGQNVTLSCEQNLNHDAMYWYRQDPGQGLRLIYYSQIVNDFQKGDIAEGYSVSREKKESFPLTVTSAQKNPTAFYLCASSLTGKEGYTFGSGTRLTVV.

Comments on this clone: The junction differs from germline at one of its ends, possibly a read error. CDR3 sequence: CASSPGLAGRTDTQYF. CDR3 sequence (DNA): TGTGCTAGCAGCCCCGGACTAGCGGGGCGCACAGATACGCAGTATTTT. The gene calls are TRBV7-7 and TRBJ2-3, with 12 bases matching TRBD2. This CDR3 region has 16 residues. Germline lookup yields CDR1 SSHAT and CDR2 FNYEAQ (reference sequence).

The chain joins TRBV25-1 to TRBJ2-2; a weak D match, TRBD2 (6 bases). Germline V gene data show CDR1 as MGHDK and CDR2 as SYGVNS. V lost 3 bases and J 7 bases, leaving 15 bases between the germline ends. The CDR3 covers 15 residues. The CDR3 DNA reads as TGTGCCAGCAGTGACGGACTATATAAATACGGGGAGCTGTTTTTT. Its protein is CASSDGLYKYGELFF.

This sequence joins TRBV23-1 and TRBJ2-1; 8 bases align to TRBD2. TRBV23-1 is filed as an ORF, its function uncertain. This CDR3 has 17 residues. The J segment lost 5 bases and the V segment lost 0 bases, leaving 9 bases of the junction unmatched. The CDR3 bases are TGCGCCAGCAGTCAATCTCCGGGGGGGCCCACTAACAATGAGCAGTTCTTC. Residues: CASSQSPGGPTNNEQFF.

This chain links TRBV5-6 with TRBJ2-4; 7 nucleotides align to TRBD1. Germline CDR1 reads SGHDT; CDR2 reads YYEEEE. CDR3 length: 13 residues. The J segment lost 8 bases and the V segment lost 3 bases, leaving 5 bases of the junction unmatched. The DNA of the CDR3 is TGTGCCAGCAGCTCCGACAGGGCAGACATTCAGTACTTC. Protein: CASSSDRADIQYF. Combining the CDR3 with reference TRBV5-6 and TRBJ2-4 gives the whole variable domain DAGVTQSPTHLIKTRGQQVTLRCSPKSGHDTVSWYQQALGQGPQFIFQYYEEEERQRGNFPDRFSGHQFPNYSSELNVNALLLGDSALYLCASSSDRADIQYFGAGTRLSVL.

The sample holds one count of this clone. The CDR3 nucleotides read TGTGCCAGCAGCCTCGGACAGAGCTATGGCTACACCTTC. Protein sequence: CASSLGQSYGYTF. The chain has TRBV3-1 (or the pseudogene TRBV3-2) and TRBJ1-2; maybe TRBD1 (6 bases). Trimming took 4 bases from V and 4 from J, leaving 10 bases between them. Germline assignment: CDR1 LGHDT and CDR2 YNNKEL (reference sequence). The CDR3 loop spans 13 amino acids.

The chain joins TRBV21-1 to TRBJ2-1; the tabulated D call, TRBD2, remains unverified against the DNA. TRBV21-1 is described as a pseudogene. The CDR3 is made up of 23 amino acids. The CDR3 loop reads CASSKELTRETPAQKSSYNEQFF. The CDR3 DNA is TGTGCCAGCAGCAAAGAGCTTACTAGGGAAACCCCTGCACAAAAAAGCTCCTACAATGAGCAGTTCTTC.

The chain combines TRBV27 with TRBJ2-5, with no clear D. The CDR3 is 12 amino acids. Germline V gene sequence: CDR1 MNHEY, CDR2 SMNVEV (reference sequence). The ends were cut back, 6 bases at V and 7 bases at J, with 12 bases in the middle. The CDR3 nucleotides read TGTGCCAGCAGCCTTTCCGTCGGGACCCAGTACTTC. Protein: CASSLSVGTQYF.

The table lists this clone with a count of one. The rearrangement joins TRBV27 to TRBJ1-2; 7 bases line up with TRBD1. Trimming cost V 6 bases and J 2 bases; bases outside gene matches: 3. CDR1 is MNHEY and CDR2 is SMNVEV in the germline V gene (reference sequence). The CDR3 spans 13 residues. In DNA, the CDR3 is TGTGCCAGCAGATTGACAGGGAACTATGGCTACACCTTC. Protein sequence: CASRLTGNYGYTF.

This chain connects TRBV6-1 to TRBJ1-1; D unclear. V was cut by 4 bases and J by 4 bases, with 22 bases left in between. CDR3 length: 17 amino acids. The germline CDR1 and CDR2 sequences are MNHNS and SASEGT. The CDR3 nucleotides are TGTGCCAGCAGTGGTATTCTATATCGGCCGGAGGCCACTGAAGCTTTCTTT. Its translation: CASSGILYRPEATEAFF.

J is TRBJ2-1 and V is TRBV6-1, with unresolved D. The CDR3 consists of 15 residues. Germline V CDR1 and CDR2: MNHNS, SASEGT. V was clipped by 1 base and J by 0 bases, with 7 bases between them. For the CDR3, the DNA is TGTGCCAGCAGTGAAGGGCCCAGCTCCTACAATGAGCAGTTCTTC. This gives the protein CASSEGPSSYNEQFF.

This clone has a handful of counts. The CDR3, as DNA: TGTGCCAGCAGTTCTGAGCGGCCGAGGATGGAGACCCAGTACTTC. Amino acid sequence: CASSSERPRMETQYF. This sequence joins TRBV27 and TRBJ2-5, with D perhaps TRBD2 (5 bases). Between the trimmed V and J ends, which lost 4 bases and 5 bases, there was a span of 17 bases. The CDR3 runs to 15 residues. From germline, CDR1 is MNHEY and CDR2 SMNVEV (reference sequence).

This clone was seen more than once but under ten times. The chain recombines TRBV3-1 (or the pseudogene TRBV3-2) with TRBJ1-1, with D hard to call. This CDR3 comprises 14 residues. Germline CDR1 is LGHDT and CDR2 is YNNKEL (reference sequence). Trimming removed 1 base at V and 5 bases at J, with 11 bases between. The CDR3 DNA follows: TGTGCCAGCAGCCAAGGCCCGCGGGTTACTGAAGCTTTCTTT. It yields the protein CASSQGPRVTEAFF.

J is TRBJ1-6 and V is TRBV11-2; TRBD1 might be the D (5 bases). The CDR3 totals 17 residues. Trimming removed 5 bases at V and 1 base at J, with 15 bases between. Germline CDR1 and CDR2: SGHAT and FQNNGV. The CDR3 loop reads CASSNNYGGSYNSPLHF. In nucleotides, the CDR3 is TGTGCCAGCAGCAATAACTACGGGGGATCCTATAATTCACCCCTCCACTTT.

This chain connects TRBV2 to TRBJ2-3; 8 positions match TRBD1. Germline V gene sequence: CDR1 SNHLY, CDR2 FYNNEI. The junction had 5 bases not matched to a gene; V was cut back by 8 bases and J by 1 base. CDR3 size: 14 residues. In DNA form, the CDR3 reads TGTGCCAGCTTCCAGGACAGGGGCACAGATACGCAGTATTTT. It is translated as CASFQDRGTDTQYF.

This chain links TRBV19 with TRBJ2-3; weak D call: TRBD1 (7 bases). The germline V and J ends were trimmed by 7 bases and 9 bases, with 17 bases remaining between them. This CDR3 comprises 13 residues. Per germline, CDR1 LNHDA and CDR2 SQIVND (reference sequence). CDR3 coding DNA: TGTGCCAGTACCGGCAGGGGGGCCGGGACGCAGTATTTT. Translation: CASTGRGAGTQYF.